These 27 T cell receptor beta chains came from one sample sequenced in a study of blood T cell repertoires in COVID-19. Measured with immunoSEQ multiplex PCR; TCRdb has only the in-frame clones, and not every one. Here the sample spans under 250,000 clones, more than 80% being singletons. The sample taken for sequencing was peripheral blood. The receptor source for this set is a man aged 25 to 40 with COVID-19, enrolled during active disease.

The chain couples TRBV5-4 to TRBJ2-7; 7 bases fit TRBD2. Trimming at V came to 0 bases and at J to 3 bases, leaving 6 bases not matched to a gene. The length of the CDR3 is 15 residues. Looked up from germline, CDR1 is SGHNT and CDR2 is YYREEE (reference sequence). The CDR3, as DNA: TGTGCCAGCAGCTTGGGACTAGCTGAATACTACGAGCAGTACTTC. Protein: CASSLGLAEYYEQYF.

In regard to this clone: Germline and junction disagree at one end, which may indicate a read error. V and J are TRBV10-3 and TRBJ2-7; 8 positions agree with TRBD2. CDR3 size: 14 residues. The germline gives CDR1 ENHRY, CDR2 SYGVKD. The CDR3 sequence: CAISEGLASPVVLF. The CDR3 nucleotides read TGTGCCATCAGTGAGGGACTAGCATCCCCCGTCGTCTTATTC.

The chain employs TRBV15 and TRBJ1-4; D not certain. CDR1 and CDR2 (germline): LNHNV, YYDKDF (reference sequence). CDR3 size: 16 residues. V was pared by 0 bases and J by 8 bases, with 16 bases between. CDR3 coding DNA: TGTGCCACCAGCAGAGATCTCCCAAACCCGGGGGAAAAACTGTTTTTT. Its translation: CATSRDLPNPGEKLFF.

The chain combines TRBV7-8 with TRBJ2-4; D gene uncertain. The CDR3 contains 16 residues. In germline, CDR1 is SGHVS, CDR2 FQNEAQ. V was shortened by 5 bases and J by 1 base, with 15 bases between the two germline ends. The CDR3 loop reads CASSARTNLAKNIQYF. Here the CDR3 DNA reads TGTGCCAGCAGCGCCCGAACCAACTTGGCCAAAAACATTCAGTACTTC.

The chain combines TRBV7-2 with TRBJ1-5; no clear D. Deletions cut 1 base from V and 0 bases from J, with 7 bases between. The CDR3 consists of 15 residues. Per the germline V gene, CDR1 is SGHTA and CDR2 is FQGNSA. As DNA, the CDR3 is TGTGCCAGCAGCTTAGAGAGCTATAGCAATCAGCCCCAGCATTTT. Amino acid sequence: CASSLESYSNQPQHF.

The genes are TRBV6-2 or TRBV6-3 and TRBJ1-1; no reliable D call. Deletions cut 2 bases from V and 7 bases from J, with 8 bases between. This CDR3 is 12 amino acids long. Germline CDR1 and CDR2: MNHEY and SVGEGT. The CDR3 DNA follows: TGTGCCAGCAGTTACGGTGCAGATGAAGCTTTCTTT. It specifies CASSYGADEAFF.

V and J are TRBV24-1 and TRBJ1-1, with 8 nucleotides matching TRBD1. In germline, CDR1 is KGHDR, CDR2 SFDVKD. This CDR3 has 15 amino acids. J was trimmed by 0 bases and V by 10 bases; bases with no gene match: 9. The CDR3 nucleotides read TGTGCCACTTCAGGGGGCGCCGAGGTGAACACTGAAGCTTTCTTT. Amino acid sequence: CATSGGAEVNTEAFF.

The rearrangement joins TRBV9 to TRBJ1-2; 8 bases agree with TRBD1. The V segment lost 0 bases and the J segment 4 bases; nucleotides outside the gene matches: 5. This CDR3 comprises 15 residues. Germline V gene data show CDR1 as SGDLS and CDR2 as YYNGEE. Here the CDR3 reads CASSVVSGGGYGYTF. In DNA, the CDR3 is TGTGCCAGCAGCGTAGTTTCAGGGGGCGGCTATGGCTACACCTTC.

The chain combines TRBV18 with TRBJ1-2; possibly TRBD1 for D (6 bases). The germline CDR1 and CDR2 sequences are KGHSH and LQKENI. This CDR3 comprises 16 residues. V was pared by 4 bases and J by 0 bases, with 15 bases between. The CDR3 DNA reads TGTGCCAGCTCACGCCTTAGACAGGATTCTAACTATGGCTACACCTTC. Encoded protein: CASSRLRQDSNYGYTF.

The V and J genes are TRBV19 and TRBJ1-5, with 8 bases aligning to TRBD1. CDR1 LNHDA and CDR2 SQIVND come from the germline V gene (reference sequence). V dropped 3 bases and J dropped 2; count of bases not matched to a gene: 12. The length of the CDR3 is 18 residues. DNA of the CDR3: TGTGCCAGTAGTATTGGGACAGGCGGAGGGGGGGGCAATCAGCCCCAGCATTTT. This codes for CASSIGTGGGGGNQPQHF.

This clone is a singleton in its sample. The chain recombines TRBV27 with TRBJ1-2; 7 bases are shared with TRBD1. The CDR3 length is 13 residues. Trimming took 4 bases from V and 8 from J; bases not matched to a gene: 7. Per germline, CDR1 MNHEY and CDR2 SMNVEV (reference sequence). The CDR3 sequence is CASSSTGIGGYTF. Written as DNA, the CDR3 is TGTGCCAGCAGTTCGACAGGGATTGGGGGCTACACCTTC.

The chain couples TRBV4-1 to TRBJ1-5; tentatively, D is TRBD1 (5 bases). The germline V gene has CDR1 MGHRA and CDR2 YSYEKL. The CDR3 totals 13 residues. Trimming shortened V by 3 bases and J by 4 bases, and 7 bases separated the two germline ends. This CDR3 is CASSHGANQPQHF. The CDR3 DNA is TGCGCCAGCAGCCATGGGGCAAATCAGCCCCAGCATTTT.

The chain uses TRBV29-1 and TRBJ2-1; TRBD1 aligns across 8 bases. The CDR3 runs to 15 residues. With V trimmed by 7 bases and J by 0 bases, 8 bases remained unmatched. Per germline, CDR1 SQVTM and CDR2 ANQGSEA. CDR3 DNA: TGCAGCGCTAAATCCGGGACAGGCTCCTACAATGAGCAGTTCTTC. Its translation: CSAKSGTGSYNEQFF.

The chain's CDR3 is CASSYRGQGYGYTF. For the CDR3, the DNA is TGTGCCAGCAGTTACCGGGGACAGGGGTATGGCTACACCTTC. The chain combines TRBV6-2 or TRBV6-3 with TRBJ1-2; 10 bases align to TRBD1. The V segment lost 2 bases and the J segment 5 bases; nucleotides outside the gene matches: 2. Per germline, CDR1 MNHEY and CDR2 SVGEGT. The length of the CDR3 is 14 residues.

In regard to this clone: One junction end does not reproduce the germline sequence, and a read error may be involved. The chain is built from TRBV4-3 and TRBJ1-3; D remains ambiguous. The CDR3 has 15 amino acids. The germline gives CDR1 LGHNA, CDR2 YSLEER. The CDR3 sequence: CASSQVGSSGSTIYF. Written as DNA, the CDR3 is TGCGCCAGCAGCCAAGTCGGGAGCTCTGGAAGCACCATATATTTT.

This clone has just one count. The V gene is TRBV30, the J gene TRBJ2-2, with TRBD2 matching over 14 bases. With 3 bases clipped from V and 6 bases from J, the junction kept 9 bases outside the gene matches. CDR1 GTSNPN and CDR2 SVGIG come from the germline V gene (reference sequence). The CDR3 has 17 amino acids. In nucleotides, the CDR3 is TGTGCCTGGAGCGCGGGACTAGCGGGAGTATGGTCCGGGGAGCTGTTTTTT. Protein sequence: CAWSAGLAGVWSGELFF.

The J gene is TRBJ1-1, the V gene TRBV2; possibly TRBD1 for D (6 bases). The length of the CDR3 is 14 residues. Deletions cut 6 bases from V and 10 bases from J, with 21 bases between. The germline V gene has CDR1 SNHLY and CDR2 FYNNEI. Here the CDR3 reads CASREDSDGVRAFF. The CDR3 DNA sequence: TGTGCCAGCAGGGAGGACAGCGATGGCGTTCGAGCTTTCTTT.

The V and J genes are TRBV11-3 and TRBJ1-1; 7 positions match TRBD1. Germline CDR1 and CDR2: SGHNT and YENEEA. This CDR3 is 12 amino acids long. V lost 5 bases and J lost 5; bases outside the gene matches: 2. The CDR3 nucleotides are TGTGCCAGCAGCACACAGGGGACTGAAGCTTTCTTT. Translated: CASSTQGTEAFF.

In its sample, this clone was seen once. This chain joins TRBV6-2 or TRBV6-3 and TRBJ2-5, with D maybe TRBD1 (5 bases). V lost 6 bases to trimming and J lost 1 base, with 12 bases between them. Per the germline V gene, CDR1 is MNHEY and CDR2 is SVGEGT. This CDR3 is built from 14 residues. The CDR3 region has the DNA TGTGCCAGCAGCCCCGGTGGGGCCCAAGAGACCCAGTACTTC. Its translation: CASSPGGAQETQYF.

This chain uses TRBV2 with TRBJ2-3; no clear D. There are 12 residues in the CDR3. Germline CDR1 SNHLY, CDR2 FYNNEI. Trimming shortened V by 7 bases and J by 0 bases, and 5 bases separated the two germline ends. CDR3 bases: TGTGCCAGCACGGTTAGCACAGATACGCAGTATTTT. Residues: CASTVSTDTQYF.

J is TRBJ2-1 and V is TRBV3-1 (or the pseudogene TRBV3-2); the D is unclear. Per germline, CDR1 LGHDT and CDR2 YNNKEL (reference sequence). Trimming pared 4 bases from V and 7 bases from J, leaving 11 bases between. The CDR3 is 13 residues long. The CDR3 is CASSPIAGNEQFF. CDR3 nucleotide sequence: TGTGCCAGCAGCCCGATAGCTGGGAATGAGCAGTTCTTC.

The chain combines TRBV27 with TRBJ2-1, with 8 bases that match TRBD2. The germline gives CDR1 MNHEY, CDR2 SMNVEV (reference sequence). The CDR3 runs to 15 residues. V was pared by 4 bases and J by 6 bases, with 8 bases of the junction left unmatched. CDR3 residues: CASSSLAGISNEQFF. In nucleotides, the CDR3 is TGTGCCAGCAGTTCCCTAGCGGGTATCAGCAATGAGCAGTTCTTC.

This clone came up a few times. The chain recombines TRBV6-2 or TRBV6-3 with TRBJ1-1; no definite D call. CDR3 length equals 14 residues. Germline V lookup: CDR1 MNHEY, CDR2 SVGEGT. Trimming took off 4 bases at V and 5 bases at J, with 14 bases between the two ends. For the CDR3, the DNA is TGTGCCAGCAGTTTTACTTTTAGCCTAACTGAAGCTTTCTTT. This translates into CASSFTFSLTEAFF.

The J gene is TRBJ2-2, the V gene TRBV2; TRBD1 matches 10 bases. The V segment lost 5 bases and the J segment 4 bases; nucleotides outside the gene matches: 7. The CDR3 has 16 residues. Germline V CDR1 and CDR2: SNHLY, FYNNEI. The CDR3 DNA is TGTGCCAGCAGTACCCGGGACAGGGGCACCACCGGGGAGCTGTTTTTT. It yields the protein CASSTRDRGTTGELFF.

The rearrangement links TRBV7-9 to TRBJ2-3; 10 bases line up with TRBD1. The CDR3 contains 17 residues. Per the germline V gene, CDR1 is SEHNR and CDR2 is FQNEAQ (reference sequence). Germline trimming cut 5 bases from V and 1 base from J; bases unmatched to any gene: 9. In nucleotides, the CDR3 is TGTGCCAGCAGCCCCGGGACAGGGGTTGTTGGCACAGATACGCAGTATTTT. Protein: CASSPGTGVVGTDTQYF.

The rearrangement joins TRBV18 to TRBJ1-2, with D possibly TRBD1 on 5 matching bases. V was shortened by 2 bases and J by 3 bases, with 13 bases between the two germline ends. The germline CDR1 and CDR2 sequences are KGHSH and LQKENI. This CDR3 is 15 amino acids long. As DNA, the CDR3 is TGTGCCAGCTCACCAGTGGCAGGGTCCCACTATGGCTACACCTTC. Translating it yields CASSPVAGSHYGYTF.

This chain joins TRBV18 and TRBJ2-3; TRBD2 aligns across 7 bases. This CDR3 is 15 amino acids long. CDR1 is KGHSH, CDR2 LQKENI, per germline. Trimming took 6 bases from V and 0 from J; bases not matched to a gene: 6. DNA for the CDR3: TGTGCCAGCTCGCCGCGGGAGTTCAGCACAGATACGCAGTATTTT. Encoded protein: CASSPREFSTDTQYF.